This T cell receptor (beta chain) was obtained from a study of cytomegalovirus exposure and HLA in healthy donors. Looking at the study overall: Genetic ancestry analysis placed under 90% of the approximately 400 donors that were genotyped in the Caucasian-associated cluster.

General study findings and limits: TCR beta V- and J-gene trimming, according to a later analysis, was linked to a missense DCLRE1C variant. A classifier reportedly called cytomegalovirus status with high sensitivity and specificity.

As regards this clone: The antigen remains undetermined.

It was with 60 Vbeta and 13 Jbeta primers that the PCR ran. The method was immunoSEQ multiplex PCR; TCRdb's version includes in-frame clones alone and lacks a portion of them. Here the sample spans around 190,000 clones, approximately 86% being singletons. The CDR3 length is 18 residues. V lost 2 bases to trimming and J lost 0 bases; unmatched junction nucleotides: 9. Germline lookup yields CDR1 SGHRS and CDR2 YFSETQ. The sample comprised PBMCs. The chain employs TRBV5-1 and TRBJ2-1; 9 bases line up with TRBD2. The clonotype comes from a boy between 2 and 10 years old in good health and CMV-seronegative. In nucleotides, the CDR3 is TGCGCCAGCAGCTTCGTCGCTAGCGGGACGAGCTCCTACAATGAGCAGTTCTTC. The encoded protein is CASSFVASGTSSYNEQFF.